The text below deals with one TCR beta chain. These data belong to a study of blood T cell repertoires in COVID-19. Overall study: Collection of acute and convalescent COVID-19 samples took place in the United States, Italy and Spain. Sources were T cells, B-cell-depleted T cells, or PBMCs; the material itself was cDNA or gDNA.

The participants were between about 18 and 90 years old and came from roughly 24 US areas. Original analysis: Nucleated cell number was recorded as an estimate derived from reference gene primer amplification. Using immunoSEQ multiplex PCR, the repertoire was profiled, and TCRdb retains in-frame clones only, with some absent. Clone size and the V and J calls come from that table; the DNA yielded D and trimming. The data contain more than 300,000 clones, approximately 90% of them singletons. This receptor was identified in a woman in her thirties who had been exposed to COVID-19. The sample taken for sequencing was PBMCs or T cells enriched from blood (not recorded which).

CDR3 sequence (DNA): TGTGCCAGCAGACTAAGGACAGGGGGAGATGAGCAGTTCTTC. This translates into CASRLRTGGDEQFF. The rearrangement joins TRBV6-5 to TRBJ2-1; 10 nucleotides match TRBD1. Germline CDR1 reads MNHEY; CDR2 reads SVGAGI. The length of the CDR3 is 14 residues. J was trimmed by 8 bases and V by 6 bases; bases with no gene match: 7.